What follows are 12 T cell receptor beta chains derived from one specimen sequenced in a study of Graves' ophthalmopathy and Graves' hyperthyroidism. Amplification of the TCR beta CDR3 regions used RNA transcripts (as template). RT-PCR in the first round used HTBI primers; a second-round multiplex PCR followed. Via MiXCR, TCRdb re-called the multiplex PCR reads, giving one row per CDR3 protein. This sample yields 600,000 to 650,000 distinct CDR3 sequences, of which about a fifth are seen a single time; approximately 6.5% belongs to the top ten. The sequencing sample was made of peripheral blood. The receptors were sampled from a young woman with stable Graves' hyperthyroidism. Some clones in this sample may be carry-over from other donors' samples.

The V and J genes are TRBV20-1 and TRBJ2-5; 11 nucleotides agree with TRBD2. V lost 3 bases and J lost 2; bases outside the gene matches: 5. CDR1 and CDR2 from the germline V gene are DFQATT and SNEGSKA (reference sequence). This CDR3 is 15 amino acids long. The CDR3: CSASRTSGLQETQYF. In DNA, the CDR3 is TGCAGTGCTAGCCGGACTAGCGGGCTGCAAGAGACCCAGTACTTC.

The chain is built from TRBV3-1 and TRBJ1-5, with TRBD1 as a possible D gene (5 bases). Germline loops: CDR1 LGHDT, CDR2 YNNKEL (reference sequence). V was cut by 1 base and J by 7 bases, with 17 bases left in between. The CDR3 loop spans 16 amino acids. As DNA, the CDR3 is TGTGCCAGCAGCCAAGGGGGCGGTGGGTCTGGACAGCCCCAGCATTTT. Its protein product is CASSQGGGGSGQPQHF. The variable domain in full, with the rest retrieved from reference TRBV3-1 and TRBJ1-5, is DTAVSQTPKYLVTQMGNDKSIKCEQNLGHDTMYWYKQDSKKFLKIMFSYNNKELIINETVPNRFSPKSPDKAHLNLHINSLELGDSAVYFCASSQGGGGSGQPQHFGDGTRLSIL.

This clonotype was detected ten times or more. This chain uses TRBV25-1 with TRBJ1-1, with 9 bases aligning to TRBD1. V shed 7 bases, J shed 4 bases, and the junction held 10 bases outside the gene matches. CDR1 and CDR2 from the germline V gene are MGHDK and SYGVNS. The CDR3 spans 15 residues. This CDR3 reads CASKVSTGGSTEAFF. The CDR3, as DNA: TGTGCCAGCAAAGTCTCGACAGGGGGATCCACTGAAGCTTTCTTT.

This clonotype has ten or more counts. As DNA, the CDR3 is TGTGCCAGCAGTCCCCCCGGGACAGGTGAAGCTTTCTTT. The encoded protein is CASSPPGTGEAFF. The V and J genes are TRBV6-2 or TRBV6-3 and TRBJ1-1; 8 bases are shared with TRBD1. V dropped 5 bases and J dropped 7; count of bases not matched to a gene: 6. The CDR3 sequence is 13 residues long. Germline CDR1 reads MNHEY; CDR2 reads SVGEGT.

The chain joins TRBV12-3 or TRBV12-4 to TRBJ2-5, with TRBD2 as a possible D gene (6 bases). V lost 8 bases and J lost 3, with 22 bases in between. This CDR3 region has 16 residues. CDR3 residues: CASQVRAGTEKETQYF. The CDR3 DNA is TGTGCCAGCCAAGTTCGAGCCGGGACTGAGAAAGAGACCCAGTACTTC.

This clonotype has a count of ten or more. The chain combines TRBV7-2 with TRBJ2-7; 10 bases line up with TRBD2. Germline CDR1 reads SGHTA; CDR2 reads FQGNSA. The CDR3 contains 15 residues. J lost 7 bases, V lost 7 bases, and 13 bases had no gene match. The CDR3 protein is CASNIAGGPRTEQYF. The CDR3 coding sequence is TGTGCCAGCAACATAGCGGGAGGCCCTAGGACGGAGCAGTACTTC.

This clonotype was observed many times. The junction and the germline gene differ at one end; a read error may be behind it. V gene TRBV7-2 combines with J gene TRBJ2-5; D may be TRBD1 (6 bases). This CDR3 contains 14 residues. CDR1 is SGHTA and CDR2 is FQGNSA in the germline V gene. The DNA of the CDR3 is TGTGCCGGCAGCTTCAGAACAGGGAAAGAGACCCAGTACTTC. It encodes CAGSFRTGKETQYF.

This clonotype was detected many times. The CDR3 region has the DNA TGTGCCAGCAGTTTTATCGCAAACTATGGCTACACCTTC. It translates to CASSFIANYGYTF. J is TRBJ1-2 and V is TRBV12-3 or TRBV12-4; D is unclear. V lost 3 bases to trimming and J lost 2 bases, with 7 bases between them. The length of the CDR3 is 13 residues.

This clonotype has a count of ten or more. The chain links TRBV10-3 to TRBJ2-7, with no clear D. With 6 bases removed from V and 1 base from J, the gap between germline ends came to 7 bases. Germline CDR1 reads ENHRY; CDR2 reads SYGVKD. CDR3 length: 12 amino acids. Here the CDR3 reads CAISSLSYEQYF. CDR3 bases: TGTGCCATCAGCTCTTTATCCTACGAGCAGTACTTC.

This clonotype was observed at least ten times. The rearrangement joins TRBV28 to TRBJ2-7, with D perhaps TRBD1 (6 bases). Germline V CDR1 and CDR2: MDHEN, SYDVKM. CDR3 length equals 14 residues. The V end lost 5 bases, the J end lost 7 bases, and 18 bases lay between the germline ends. CDR3 residues: CASSPGQTYREQYF. The CDR3 DNA is TGTGCCAGCAGTCCTGGACAGACCTATCGAGAGCAGTACTTC.

The chain couples TRBV29-1 to TRBJ1-1; TRBD1 is a possible D gene (6 bases). Germline V gene lookup returns CDR1 SQVTM and CDR2 ANQGSEA. Trimming shortened V by 6 bases and J by 6 bases, and 17 bases separated the two germline ends. The CDR3 loop spans 13 amino acids. DNA of the CDR3: TGCAGCGTGCAACACAGGGAAGGGGCTGAAGCTTTCTTT. Encoded protein: CSVQHREGAEAFF.

V gene TRBV6-1 combines with J gene TRBJ1-2, with D possibly being TRBD1 (5 bases). This CDR3 has 17 amino acids. The V gene's germline CDR1 is MNHNS and CDR2 SASEGT. Trimming stripped 7 bases from V and 6 bases from J, with 27 bases between. As DNA, the CDR3 is TGTGCCAGCATCGACCGTTGGGGCCGGATCCCTCACCATGGCTACACCTTC. It encodes CASIDRWGRIPHHGYTF.